This passage covers 28 T cell receptor beta chains from one sample sequenced in a study of monozygotic twins with inflammatory bowel disease. With the 5' RACE reads reprocessed, TCRdb shows one record per CDR3 protein and no DNA. The listing records 300,000 to 400,000 distinct CDR3 sequences. Sequenced sample: blood. The source of these receptors is a human donor with ulcerative colitis or Crohn's disease, or a healthy co-twin of an affected twin (not recorded which).

The genes are TRBV12-3 or TRBV12-4 and TRBJ1-1. The CDR3 runs 14 residues. The CDR3: CASSFQGRGTEAFF.

The chain links TRBV20-1 to TRBJ2-1; the D call from TCRdb, TRBD1, cannot be confirmed without DNA. The CDR3 is 13 residues long. Germline CDR1 is DFQATT and CDR2 is SNEGSKA (reference sequence). CDR3 protein: CSARTGSYNEQFF.

The chain carries TRBV18 and TRBJ2-2; TCRdb calls TRBD2, which cannot be checked without DNA. Germline values: CDR1 KGHSH, CDR2 LQKENI. The CDR3 has 16 residues. CDR3 sequence reads: CASSPKLAGLTGELFF. Full variable domain (remainder filled in from reference TRBV18 and TRBJ2-2): NAGVMQNPRHLVRRRGQEARLRCSPMKGHSHVYWYRQLPEEGLKFMVYLQKENIIDESGMPKERFSAEFPKEGPSILRIQQVVRGDSAAYFCASSPKLAGLTGELFFGEGSRLTVL.

The chain has TRBV28 and TRBJ2-7; the TCRdb D gene call, TRBD2, has no DNA to confirm it. The CDR3 contains 18 residues. CDR1 and CDR2 (germline): MDHEN, SYDVKM. The CDR3 here is CASRVGGAVAGGSYEQYF. The whole variable domain, filled in from reference TRBV28 and TRBJ2-7, reads DVKVTQSSRYLVKRTGEKVFLECVQDMDHENMFWYRQDPGLGLRLIYFSYDVKMKEKGDIPEGYSVSREKKERFSLILESASTNQTSMYLCASRVGGAVAGGSYEQYFGPGTRLTVT.

V gene TRBV5-6 combines with J gene TRBJ1-6; TCRdb selects TRBD1, and the lack of DNA leaves this call unchecked. Germline-derived CDR1 and CDR2 are SGHDT and YYEEEE. The CDR3 contains 15 residues. The CDR3 protein is CASSLDAGRGSPLHF. Filled out from reference TRBV5-6 and TRBJ1-6, the complete variable domain reads DAGVTQSPTHLIKTRGQQVTLRCSPKSGHDTVSWYQQALGQGPQFIFQYYEEEERQRGNFPDRFSGHQFPNYSSELNVNALLLGDSALYLCASSLDAGRGSPLHFGNGTRLTVT.

This chain joins TRBV5-1 and TRBJ2-2; the TCRdb D gene call, TRBD2, has no DNA to confirm it. Germline CDR1 is SGHRS and CDR2 is YFSETQ. This CDR3 has 16 amino acids. The CDR3 sequence: CASRATSGRGTGELFF.

The chain has TRBV18 and TRBJ2-1. Germline CDR1 KGHSH, CDR2 LQKENI. The CDR3 runs to 12 residues. CDR3 protein: CASSPVGSEQFF.

This chain connects TRBV20-1 to TRBJ2-7; TCRdb outputs TRBD2, but without DNA this stays unchecked. The CDR3 has 14 amino acids. From germline, CDR1 is DFQATT and CDR2 SNEGSKA (reference sequence). The CDR3 spells CSARVPGLSYEQYF.

The CDR3 is CSAGVGQGGEQYF. This chain joins TRBV20-1 and TRBJ2-7; the TCRdb call, TRBD1, lacks DNA for checking. CDR1 and CDR2 (germline): DFQATT, SNEGSKA (reference sequence). The CDR3 runs to 13 residues.

The chain has TRBV5-1 and TRBJ1-2. CDR1 and CDR2 from the germline V gene are SGHRS and YFSETQ. This CDR3 comprises 14 residues. The CDR3 reads CASKADPEFYGYTF. Combining the CDR3 with reference TRBV5-1 and TRBJ1-2 gives the whole variable domain KAGVTQTPRYLIKTRGQQVTLSCSPISGHRSVSWYQQTPGQGLQFLFEYFSETQRNKGNFPGRFSGRQFSNSRSEMNVSTLELGDSALYLCASKADPEFYGYTFGSGTRLTVV.

The J gene is TRBJ1-1, the V gene TRBV3-1. The CDR3 loop spans 11 amino acids. The germline V gene encodes CDR1 LGHDT and CDR2 YNNKEL (reference sequence). CDR3 in amino acids: CASSRNTEAFF.

This CDR3 reads CASSLKGQGPYNEQFF. V and J are TRBV5-1 and TRBJ2-1; TCRdb names TRBD1, which stays unverified in the absence of DNA. The CDR3 length is 16 residues. Per the germline V gene, CDR1 is SGHRS and CDR2 is YFSETQ.

The J gene is TRBJ2-5, the V gene TRBV7-8; TCRdb outputs TRBD2, but without DNA this stays unchecked. Germline-derived CDR1 and CDR2 are SGHVS and FQNEAQ. The CDR3 loop spans 15 amino acids. This chain's CDR3 is CASSLARLAGETQYF. Variable domain in full (rest from reference TRBV7-8 and TRBJ2-5): GAGVSQSPRYKVAKRGQDVALRCDPISGHVSLFWYQQALGQGPEFLTYFQNEAQLDKSGLPSDRFFAERPEGSVSTLKIQRTQQEDSAVYLCASSLARLAGETQYFGPGTRLLVL.

This rearrangement joins TRBV11-2 to TRBJ2-1; TCRdb's assignment of TRBD2 cannot be checked, as there is no DNA. The CDR3 spans 16 residues. Looked up from germline, CDR1 is SGHAT and CDR2 is FQNNGV. The CDR3 loop is CASSPGLAGSYNEQFF.

The chain links TRBV7-9 to TRBJ1-1; the TCRdb call, TRBD1, lacks DNA for checking. The length of the CDR3 is 12 residues. Germline CDR1 is SEHNR and CDR2 is FQNEAQ (reference sequence). This chain's CDR3 is CASSPRYREAFF.

This chain joins TRBV10-3 and TRBJ1-6. The length of the CDR3 is 16 residues. Germline-derived CDR1 and CDR2 are ENHRY and SYGVKD. The CDR3 here is CAISESRDLVNSPLHF.

The rearrangement links TRBV2 to TRBJ1-2; there is no DNA to check the TCRdb D call of TRBD1. The CDR3 extends over 13 amino acids. In germline, CDR1 is SNHLY, CDR2 FYNNEI. The CDR3 region is CASTPPGTLGYTF. The whole variable domain, filled in from reference TRBV2 and TRBJ1-2, reads EPEVTQTPSHQVTQMGQEVILRCVPISNHLYFYWYRQILGQKVEFLVSFYNNEISEKSEIFDDQFSVERPDGSNFTLKIRSTKLEDSAMYFCASTPPGTLGYTFGSGTRLTVV.

The V gene is TRBV15, the J gene TRBJ2-5. The CDR3 consists of 13 residues. The V gene's germline CDR1 is LNHNV and CDR2 YYDKDF (reference sequence). CDR3: CATSRAPGETQYF.

The rearrangement links TRBV28 to TRBJ1-1. CDR1 and CDR2 (germline): MDHEN, SYDVKM. The CDR3 runs to 12 residues. The CDR3 sequence is CASGWSYTEAFF.

The gene calls are TRBV28 and TRBJ1-1; TCRdb gives TRBD1 as the D gene, but with no DNA this cannot be confirmed. Germline V gene lookup returns CDR1 MDHEN and CDR2 SYDVKM. This CDR3 is 15 amino acids long. The chain's CDR3 is CASSTPYTGNTEAFF.

The chain carries TRBV12-3 or TRBV12-4 and TRBJ2-7; lacking DNA, the TRBD1 call made by TCRdb goes unchecked. The CDR3 runs 12 residues. This chain's CDR3 is CASSRDREEQYF.

The rearrangement joins TRBV27 to TRBJ2-7; TCRdb's assignment of TRBD2 cannot be checked, as there is no DNA. Per germline, CDR1 MNHEY and CDR2 SMNVEV (reference sequence). The CDR3 sequence is 14 residues long. CDR3 loop: CASSWKREGGEQYF.

The chain employs TRBV5-1 and TRBJ2-1. CDR3 length equals 13 residues. Germline V gene sequence: CDR1 SGHRS, CDR2 YFSETQ. CDR3 protein: CASSLAVTLEQFF.

The chain uses TRBV12-3 or TRBV12-4 and TRBJ1-4; without DNA, the TCRdb call of TRBD1 cannot be checked. The CDR3 contains 12 residues. CDR3 amino acids: CASSHRVSGLFF.

This sequence joins TRBV6-5 and TRBJ1-1; TCRdb's D call, TRBD1, is unchecked because there is no DNA. CDR1 and CDR2 (germline): MNHEY, SVGAGI. The CDR3 covers 16 residues. The CDR3 protein is CASSWGVYRHNTEAFF.

The chain joins TRBV5-5 to TRBJ1-1; TCRdb designates TRBD1, a call that cannot be tested without DNA. CDR1 is SGHKS and CDR2 is YYEKEE in the germline V gene (reference sequence). The CDR3 extends over 11 amino acids. CDR3 protein: CASRETGGAFF.

J is TRBJ2-7 and V is TRBV5-6. CDR1 and CDR2 (germline): SGHDT, YYEEEE. The CDR3 is 15 residues long. This CDR3 reads CASTTLGISTYEQYF.

The chain carries TRBV14 and TRBJ1-1; TCRdb gives TRBD1 as the D gene, but with no DNA this cannot be confirmed. This CDR3 has 16 residues. Per the germline V gene, CDR1 is SGHDN and CDR2 is FVKESK. This CDR3 reads CASSQGGDRVDTEAFF.